This T cell receptor (beta chain) is drawn from a study of CD8 T cells in Susac syndrome. The germline gives CDR1 SGHTA, CDR2 FQGNSA. V was clipped by 5 bases and J by 7 bases, with 17 bases between them. The CDR3 is 15 residues long. The authors reverse transcribed roughly 0.5 to 1 ug RNA with random hexamers. TCRdb processed the immunoSEQ multiplex PCR reads anew with MiXCR; each CDR3 protein has one entry. The profile shows over 130,000 distinct CDR3 sequences, approximately 95% of them singletons. Sequencing used CD4+ T cells from PBMCs. The source is a human donor with multiple sclerosis. This rearrangement joins TRBV7-2 to TRBJ2-2, with D perhaps being TRBD1 or TRBD2 (5 bases each). Here the CDR3 DNA reads TGTGCCAGCAGCAAAGGGACCCCACCCCTCGGGGAGCTGTTTTTT. It yields the protein CASSKGTPPLGELFF.